Described below is a single TCR beta chain sequence and its context. Its antigen is unidentified. V lost 0 bases, J lost 4 bases, and 4 bases stayed unmatched. Germline V lookup: CDR1 LGHNA, CDR2 YNFKEQ. This CDR3 contains 15 residues. The entry originates in a study of response to subunit inactivated influenza vaccine. General study points: Authors suggested each seasonal flu vaccination may recruit only limited numbers of new T cells.

TCRdb passed the RT-PCR reads through MiXCR, listing each CDR3 protein once. The table shows over 800,000 distinct CDR3 sequences, with around 21% occurring only once. The specimen was PBMCs from blood, collected about 5 days after vaccination. The sequence came from a man between 45 and 60 years old who received an inactivated influenza vaccine. This chain uses TRBV4-2 with TRBJ2-3, with 7 bases fitting TRBD2. The CDR3 bases are TGTGCCAGCAGCCAAGATTGGGAGGGATCAGATACGCAGTATTTT. Protein product: CASSQDWEGSDTQYF.